The 6 T cell receptor beta chains in this list originate from one sample, sequenced in a study of shared clonotypes between healthy human individuals. Method: immunoSEQ multiplex PCR; TCRdb's copy keeps in-frame clones and lacks some. The sample includes about 480,000 clones, 79% of them seen just once. The sequenced sample was PBMCs. These receptors originate from a woman between 40 and 50 years old in good health. Some clones in this sample may be carry-over from other donors' samples.

Concerning this clone itself: Distinct nucleotide sequences in the sample also encode this CDR3. This chain joins TRBV5-1 and TRBJ2-5; D remains unclear. The CDR3 contains 12 residues. V shed 0 bases and J shed 3 bases, with 3 bases lying between them. Per the germline V gene, CDR1 is SGHRS and CDR2 is YFSETQ. The chain's CDR3 is CASSLVEETQYF. The CDR3 DNA follows: TGCGCCAGCAGCTTGGTAGAAGAGACCCAGTACTTC.

This clone was counted a single time. V usage is TRBV7-6 and J usage is TRBJ1-5; possibly TRBD1 for D (5 bases). CDR1 SGHVS and CDR2 FNYEAQ come from the germline V gene. This CDR3 comprises 14 residues. The germline V and J ends were trimmed by 10 bases and 2 bases, with 15 bases remaining between them. CDR3 sequence reads: CATAPQGGNQPQHF. The CDR3 DNA reads as TGTGCCACGGCACCCCAGGGAGGCAATCAGCCCCAGCATTTT.

The genes are TRBV5-1 and TRBJ2-5; D unresolved. CDR1 is SGHRS, CDR2 YFSETQ, per germline. The CDR3 runs to 13 residues. The V gene lost 3 bases and the J gene lost 2 bases, with 8 bases spanning the gap. The CDR3 sequence is CASSSAQQETQYF. In DNA, the CDR3 is TGCGCCAGCAGCTCGGCTCAGCAAGAGACCCAGTACTTC.

The rearrangement joins TRBV28 to TRBJ2-7; maybe TRBD1 (5 bases). The CDR3 totals 13 residues. CDR1 MDHEN and CDR2 SYDVKM come from the germline V gene. V lost 5 bases and J lost 3, with 11 bases in between. The CDR3 sequence is CASSPRVGYEQYF. CDR3 bases: TGTGCCAGCAGTCCCAGGGTGGGCTACGAGCAGTACTTC.

This chain connects TRBV7-2 to TRBJ2-5; TRBD2 matches at 10 bases. Germline-derived CDR1 and CDR2 are SGHTA and FQGNSA. The ends lost 2 bases at V and 3 bases at J; junction bases unmatched: 12. The CDR3 contains 18 residues. CDR3 loop: CASSLRLAGGGKEETQYF. Here the CDR3 DNA reads TGTGCCAGCAGCTTAAGATTAGCGGGGGGAGGAAAGGAAGAGACCCAGTACTTC.

The chain links TRBV10-3 to TRBJ1-1, with no clear D. The length of the CDR3 is 14 residues. V lost 2 bases, J lost 2 bases, and 9 bases lay in between. CDR1 is ENHRY and CDR2 is SYGVKD in the germline V gene. The CDR3 nucleotides are TGTGCCATCAGTGAGGGAACAGTCAACACTGAAGCTTTCTTT. Amino acids: CAISEGTVNTEAFF.